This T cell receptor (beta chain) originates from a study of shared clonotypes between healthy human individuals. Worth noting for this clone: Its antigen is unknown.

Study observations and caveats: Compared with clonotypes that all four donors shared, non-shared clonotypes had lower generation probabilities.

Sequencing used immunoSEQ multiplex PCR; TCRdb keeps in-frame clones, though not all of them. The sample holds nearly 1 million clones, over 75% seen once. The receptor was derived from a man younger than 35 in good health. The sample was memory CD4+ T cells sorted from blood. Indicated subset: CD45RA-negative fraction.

CDR3 coding DNA: TGTGCCAGCAGTGGCCTGGACAGGGCTGAGTACTATGGCTACACCTTC. It specifies CASSGLDRAEYYGYTF. V usage is TRBV2 and J usage is TRBJ1-2; 8 bases align to TRBD1. CDR3 length equals 16 residues. Looked up from germline, CDR1 is SNHLY and CDR2 is FYNNEI. V trimming: 4 bases; J trimming: 3 bases; junction bases outside the gene matches: 10. Based on the CDR3 plus reference TRBV2 and TRBJ1-2, the full variable domain is EPEVTQTPSHQVTQMGQEVILRCVPISNHLYFYWYRQILGQKVEFLVSFYNNEISEKSEIFDDQFSVERPDGSNFTLKIRSTKLEDSAMYFCASSGLDRAEYYGYTFGSGTRLTVV.